Presented here are 25 T cell receptor beta chains from one specimen sequenced in a study of blood T cell repertoires in COVID-19. Only in-frame clones appear in the TCRdb table, and some are missing; sequencing was by immunoSEQ multiplex PCR. The sample has 330,000 or so clones, roughly 87% seen once. Source material: PBMCs or T cells enriched from blood (not recorded which). The source of these receptors is a woman in her thirties who had recovered from COVID-19.

The chain carries TRBV27 and TRBJ2-2, with 7 bases matching TRBD1. CDR3 length: 18 residues. Germline V gives CDR1 MNHEY, CDR2 SMNVEV (reference sequence). J gave up 0 bases and V 5 bases, and 12 bases lay outside the gene matches. The CDR3 protein is CASSQTTGTAANTGELFF. In DNA, the CDR3 is TGTGCCAGCAGTCAAACGACCGGGACAGCAGCGAACACCGGGGAGCTGTTTTTT.

The rearrangement uses TRBV19 and TRBJ1-6, with D tentatively TRBD1 (6 bases). This CDR3 spans 14 amino acids. V lost 3 bases, J lost 8 bases, and 11 bases lay in between. Germline CDR1 is LNHDA and CDR2 is SQIVND (reference sequence). The CDR3: CASSIRDTDSPLHF. As DNA, the CDR3 is TGTGCCAGTAGTATTCGGGACACCGATTCACCCCTCCACTTT.

The chain couples TRBV6-5 to TRBJ2-3; the D gene is possibly TRBD2 (6 bases). Trimming left V 7 bases short and J 6 bases short, with 17 bases between. Germline CDR1 is MNHEY and CDR2 is SVGAGI. This CDR3 comprises 14 residues. The DNA for the CDR3 is TGTGCCAGCACCCGAGTATGGGCGGGGGATACGCAGTATTTT. Its protein is CASTRVWAGDTQYF.

The CDR3 region has the DNA TGTGCCAGCAGCCCCTGGACTAGTAATGAGCAGTTCTTC. It translates to CASSPWTSNEQFF. This chain connects TRBV5-4 to TRBJ2-1; 7 bases are a match to TRBD2. The germline V gene has CDR1 SGHNT and CDR2 YYREEE (reference sequence). Trimming cost V 4 bases and J 7 bases; bases outside gene matches: 5. This CDR3 region has 13 residues.

CDR3 DNA: TGTGCCAGCAGCTTAGTTGCGCCCTACGAGCAGTACTTC. Translating it yields CASSLVAPYEQYF. The chain couples TRBV11-2 to TRBJ2-7; unclear D gene. V lost 1 base and J 2 bases, leaving 6 bases between the germline ends. CDR3 size: 13 residues. Germline values: CDR1 SGHAT, CDR2 FQNNGV. The entire variable domain, with the rest obtained from reference TRBV11-2 and TRBJ2-7, is as follows: EAGVAQSPRYKIIEKRQSVAFWCNPISGHATLYWYQQILGQGPKLLIQFQNNGVVDDSQLPKDRFSAERLKGVDSTLKIQPAKLEDSAVYLCASSLVAPYEQYFGPGTRLTVT.

The chain employs TRBV6-1 and TRBJ2-7; 7 bases are a match to TRBD1. J was trimmed by 3 bases and V by 3 bases; bases with no gene match: 11. The CDR3 loop spans 16 amino acids. In germline, CDR1 is MNHNS, CDR2 SASEGT. The CDR3 DNA reads TGTGCCAGCAGTGATCCGCCCCTCACAGGGGTCTACGAGCAGTACTTC. Translated, it gives CASSDPPLTGVYEQYF.

This sequence joins TRBV2 and TRBJ2-7, with 8 bases identical to TRBD2. V lost 8 bases to trimming and J lost 0 bases; unmatched junction nucleotides: 9. This CDR3 has 15 amino acids. Germline lookup yields CDR1 SNHLY and CDR2 FYNNEI. The CDR3 DNA sequence: TGTGCCAGCGGTGGGGCGGGGGGTAACTCCTACGAGCAGTACTTC. Translating gives CASGGAGGNSYEQYF.

V usage is TRBV25-1 and J usage is TRBJ1-1, with D possibly matching TRBD1 (5 bases). The CDR3 has 13 amino acids. Trimming removed 3 bases from V and 6 bases from J, with 11 bases in between. Germline lookup yields CDR1 MGHDK and CDR2 SYGVNS. The CDR3 here is CASSEAGESEAFF. CDR3 nucleotides: TGTGCCAGCAGTGAGGCGGGGGAGTCTGAAGCTTTCTTT.

The chain combines TRBV29-1 with TRBJ2-3; 10 bases align to TRBD2. Germline CDR1 and CDR2: SQVTM and ANQGSEA. Unmatched junction bases numbered 7, after V lost 8 bases and J lost 2 bases. The CDR3 is made up of 14 amino acids. The chain's CDR3 is CSTSSGSHTDTQYF. CDR3 bases: TGCAGCACCTCTAGCGGGAGCCACACAGATACGCAGTATTTT.

This clone appeared a few times. The chain uses TRBV20-1 and TRBJ2-5, with D perhaps matching TRBD2 (5 bases). The CDR3 is made up of 13 amino acids. Trimming took off 3 bases at V and 4 bases at J, with 12 bases between the two ends. Germline values: CDR1 DFQATT, CDR2 SNEGSKA (reference sequence). CDR3 DNA: TGCAGTGCTAGTTTTCTAGCCATAGAGACCCAGTACTTC. Its translation is CSASFLAIETQYF.

The chain couples TRBV6-5 to TRBJ1-4; D possibly corresponds to TRBD1 (5 bases). CDR3 length: 16 amino acids. Germline V gene sequence: CDR1 MNHEY, CDR2 SVGAGI. V shed 0 bases and J shed 7 bases, with 15 bases lying between them. The chain's CDR3 is CASSYSTEKGSEKLFF. In DNA form, the CDR3 reads TGTGCCAGCAGTTACTCGACAGAAAAGGGATCTGAAAAACTGTTTTTT.

The chain carries TRBV2 and TRBJ2-3, with 8 bases that match TRBD2. Germline V gene lookup returns CDR1 SNHLY and CDR2 FYNNEI. V lost 7 bases to trimming and J lost 6 bases; unmatched junction nucleotides: 12. The CDR3 loop spans 15 amino acids. The CDR3 protein is CASTYQRGRIDTQYF. The CDR3 nucleotides read TGTGCCAGCACTTACCAGCGGGGGCGAATCGATACGCAGTATTTT.

The rearrangement links TRBV12-1 to TRBJ1-6; no check of the table's D call, TRBD1, against the DNA was made. TRBV12-1 is recorded as a pseudogene. CDR3 size: 16 residues. CDR3 in amino acids: CASSSSDSFDNSPLHF. Here the CDR3 DNA reads TGTGCCAGCAGCTCCTCGGACAGCTTCGATAATTCACCCCTCCACTTT.

The V gene is TRBV27, the J gene TRBJ2-3, with 12 bases lining up with TRBD1. Per germline, CDR1 MNHEY and CDR2 SMNVEV (reference sequence). The V gene end was trimmed by 2 bases and the J gene end by 0 bases; junction bases not matched to a gene: 3. This CDR3 contains 17 residues. The CDR3 DNA is TGTGCCAGCAGTTTAGGGACAGGGGGCGTCAGCACAGATACGCAGTATTTT. Translation: CASSLGTGGVSTDTQYF.

This clone appeared a single time. The chain carries TRBV7-3 and TRBJ2-5; 9 nucleotides line up with TRBD2. The CDR3 extends over 16 amino acids. The V segment lost 5 bases and the J segment 0 bases; nucleotides outside the gene matches: 7. Germline loops: CDR1 SGHTA, CDR2 FQGTGA. CDR3 DNA: TGTGCCAGCAGCCGCTATAGCGGGGGCGACCAAGAGACCCAGTACTTC. It encodes CASSRYSGGDQETQYF.

This clone was seen a single time. An end of the junction does not agree with germline; a read error may underlie this. The chain couples TRBV27 to TRBJ1-2, with TRBD1 matching 8 bases. The V gene's germline CDR1 is MNHEY and CDR2 SMNVEV (reference sequence). This CDR3 has 11 amino acids. CDR3 in DNA: TGTGCCAGCGGTCCGACGGGACAGGACTTCTTC. Translated: CASGPTGQDFF.

V usage is TRBV7-6 and J usage is TRBJ2-2; the D gene is possibly TRBD1 (5 bases). The ends were cut back, 4 bases at V and 6 bases at J, with 12 bases in the middle. Germline V gene data show CDR1 as SGHVS and CDR2 as FNYEAQ. The CDR3 has 14 residues. CDR3 bases: TGTGCCAGCAGCTCCAGGACAACCGCCGGGGAGCTGTTTTTT. It translates to CASSSRTTAGELFF.

This clone has a handful of counts. J is TRBJ2-5 and V is TRBV11-2; unclear D gene. The CDR3 totals 13 residues. Deletions cut 3 bases from V and 3 bases from J, with 8 bases between. The germline V gene encodes CDR1 SGHAT and CDR2 FQNNGV. The CDR3 reads CASSFGVKETQYF. CDR3 nucleotides: TGTGCCAGCAGCTTTGGAGTTAAAGAGACCCAGTACTTC.

This chain's CDR3 is CASTRFPPLGYGYTF. CDR3 DNA sequence: TGTGCCAGCACCAGGTTCCCTCCTCTCGGCTATGGCTACACCTTC. The rearrangement links TRBV6-5 to TRBJ1-2; D ambiguous. V lost 7 bases to trimming and J lost 4 bases, with 19 bases between them. CDR3 size: 15 residues. The germline CDR1 and CDR2 sequences are MNHEY and SVGAGI.

Comments on this clone: The junction departs from germline at one end; a sequencing error may be responsible. V is TRBV19 and J is TRBJ2-4; TRBD2 agrees at 7 bases. Germline CDR1 and CDR2: LNHDA and SQIVND (reference sequence). The CDR3 has 17 residues. Written as DNA, the CDR3 is TGTGCCAGTACCCCGGGGAGGGGATATCTAGCCAAAAACATTCGGTACTTC. Its translation: CASTPGRGYLAKNIRYF. The full variable domain, completed using reference TRBV19 and TRBJ2-4, is DGGITQSPKYLFRKEGQNVTLSCEQNLNHDAMYWYRQDPGQGLRLIYYSQIVNDFQKGDIAEGYSVSREKKESFPLTVTSAQKNPTAFYLCASTPGRGYLAKNIRYFGAGTRLSVL.

The J gene is TRBJ1-5, the V gene TRBV19; perhaps TRBD1 as D (5 bases). CDR3 size: 16 residues. Between the trimmed V and J ends, which lost 7 bases and 0 bases, there was a span of 16 bases. Germline-derived CDR1 and CDR2 are LNHDA and SQIVND (reference sequence). Written as DNA, the CDR3 is TGTGCCAGTACCCTAAGCCGGGGGGATAGCAATCAGCCCCAGCATTTT. This encodes CASTLSRGDSNQPQHF.

The chain recombines TRBV3-1 (or the pseudogene TRBV3-2) with TRBJ1-1; 8 bases are shared with TRBD1. The V segment lost 4 bases and the J segment 7 bases; nucleotides outside the gene matches: 5. Germline V lookup: CDR1 LGHDT, CDR2 YNNKEL (reference sequence). The CDR3 spans 13 residues. The CDR3 nucleotides are TGTGCCAGCAGCCGACAGGGGTCAAGTGAAGCTTTCTTT. This translates into CASSRQGSSEAFF.

The V call is TRBV7-8, the J call TRBJ2-2, with a tentative D call TRBD2 (6 bases). Germline CDR1 and CDR2: SGHVS and FQNEAQ. Trimming took 6 bases from V and 1 from J, leaving 15 bases between them. This CDR3 is 16 amino acids long. The CDR3 region is CASSPWTGVNTGELFF. CDR3 in DNA: TGTGCCAGCAGTCCCTGGACGGGAGTGAACACCGGGGAGCTGTTTTTT.

The chain is built from TRBV29-1 and TRBJ2-7; 7 nucleotides align to TRBD2. After removal of 3 bases from V and 2 bases from J, the junction contained 4 bases not matched to a gene. The CDR3 spans 13 residues. Germline CDR1 reads SQVTM; CDR2 reads ANQGSEA. CDR3 nucleotide sequence: TGCAGCGTTGATTTGGCGGGAGCCTACGAGCAGTACTTC. This translates into CSVDLAGAYEQYF.

The chain joins TRBV5-1 to TRBJ1-2; maybe TRBD1 (5 bases). V lost 2 bases and J lost 3, with 11 bases in between. The CDR3 contains 14 residues. Germline CDR1 reads SGHRS; CDR2 reads YFSETQ. CDR3 sequence: CASSFGGEDYGYTF. The CDR3 nucleotides are TGCGCCAGCAGCTTTGGAGGGGAGGACTATGGCTACACCTTC.